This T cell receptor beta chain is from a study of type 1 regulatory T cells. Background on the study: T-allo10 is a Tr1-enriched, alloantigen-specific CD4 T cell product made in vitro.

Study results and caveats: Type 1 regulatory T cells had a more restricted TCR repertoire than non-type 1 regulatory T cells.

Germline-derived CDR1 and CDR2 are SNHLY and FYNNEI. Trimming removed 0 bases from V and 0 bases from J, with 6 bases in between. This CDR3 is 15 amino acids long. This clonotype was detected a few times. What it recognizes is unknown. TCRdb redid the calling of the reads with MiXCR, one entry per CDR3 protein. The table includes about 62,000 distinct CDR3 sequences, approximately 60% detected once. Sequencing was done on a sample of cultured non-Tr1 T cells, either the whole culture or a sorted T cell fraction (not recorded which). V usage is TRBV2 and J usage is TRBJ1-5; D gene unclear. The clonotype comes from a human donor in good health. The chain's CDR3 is CASSEARGSNQPQHF. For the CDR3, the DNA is TGTGCCAGCAGTGAAGCGCGGGGTAGCAATCAGCCCCAGCATTTT. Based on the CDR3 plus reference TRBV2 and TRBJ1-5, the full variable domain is EPEVTQTPSHQVTQMGQEVILRCVPISNHLYFYWYRQILGQKVEFLVSFYNNEISEKSEIFDDQFSVERPDGSNFTLKIRSTKLEDSAMYFCASSEARGSNQPQHFGDGTRLSIL.